The entry below describes one T cell receptor (beta chain). Which antigen it targets is not known. No much larger clone exists at a distance of one base, and base qualities are not known. Receptors were amplified or captured by the immunoSEQ multiplex PCR assay. Per the authors' processing: During preprocessing, nonproductive sequences were removed, along with CDR3s that did not begin with C, did not end with F or W, or were shorter than 7 amino acids. The MANAFEST web app identified antigen-specific clonotypes based on expansion compared with the reference and other culture wells. A clone counted as positive if significantly expanded in 2 of 3 replicate wells versus the reference culture at FDR below 0.05. To be called positive, a clone also had to show significant expansion compared with every other tandem well and an odds ratio greater than 5. After three terminal residues were trimmed from each end, CDR3 homology was quantified as pairwise Levenshtein distance using the stringdist R package. TCRdb took over this immuneACCESS table, retaining in-frame rearrangements with V and J assigned. Such tables are incomplete; in checked studies, under half of the missing clones stem from an unresolved V gene, and the remainder is unexplained. V and J calls and clone size come straight from that table; D and trimming were deduced from the DNA. The sample yields about 15,000 clones; 65% to 85% were counted once. Approximately 25% of the sample is taken by the ten largest.

CD4+ T cells from unexposed donors were collected before the COVID-19 pandemic (2011-2018). After more than nine days of culture, CD4+ T cells were isolated with the EasySep CD4+ T cell isolation kit. Unexposed donor CD4+ T cells were tested for reactivity to SARS-CoV-2 S and N and four common cold coronavirus spike pools, as cell number allowed. Each well held 1.5 million to 2.5 million PBMCs cultured in IMDM containing around 5% human AB serum and approximately 9 IU/ml IL-2. Half of the culture medium was replaced with fresh IL-2-containing medium on days 3 and 7. Triplicate replicate wells were generally used for each peptide culture condition. Leukapheresis product for the unexposed donors was purchased commercially. Ficoll-Paque PLUS gradient centrifugation was used to isolate PBMCs from leukapheresis product or whole blood. PBMCs were either cryopreserved at -140 degrees C or used fresh in the expansion assay. The QIAamp Micro DNA Kit was used to extract genomic DNA from the CD4+ T cells.

This sample was taken from a study of CD4 T cells in relation to SARS-CoV-2 and coronaviruses (TCRdb year 2021). At the level of the whole study: In the ViraFEST assay, PBMCs were cultured with antigen for about eleven days, after which TCR beta CDR3s were sequenced to identify clonal expansions specific to the antigen. An HIV-1 Nef peptide pool or a no-peptide culture served as the negative reference condition. Shared crossreactive spike epitopes were mapped to their HLA restriction using patient-derived lymphoblastoid cell lines. Samples from three pre-COVID donors and the naive versus memory experiments were sequenced with the Adaptive Biotechnologies TCR-sequencing kit; other data were Illumina-based. A different, Illumina-based TCR-beta assay was used to sequence expansion assays from other donors in the study. The study assessed, at the TCR clonotype level, memory CD4+ T cell crossreactivity between SARS-CoV-2 and common cold coronavirus spike proteins. The paper as a whole reports these results and caveats: Significantly weaker SARS-CoV-2-driven expansion was shown by crossreactive clones than by monoreactive clones, consistent with antigenic imprinting. Small numbers of patients and of tested TCRs were a limitation of the study. Crossreactivity analysis was centred on spike protein, so crossreactivity against other viral proteins was not assessed. Memory CD4+ clonotypes crossrecognizing SARS-CoV-2 and at least one common cold coronavirus spike were found in 55% to 75% of donors. Pre-pandemic and post-infection samples were not both contributed by any donor, so tracing of the source of pre-existing responses was limited.

The germline ends are 7 bases apart after V is trimmed by 0 bases and J by 4 bases. The CDR3 has 13 amino acids, counting the end cysteine and phenylalanine. Only the CDR3 DNA stays, 39 bases, in frame from base 1. Reading the germline V gene gives CDR1 SGDLS and CDR2 YYNGEE. The sample consisted of CD4+ T cells from PBMCs, cultured in vitro. The rearranged segments are TRBV9 and TRBJ1-1, with no confident D gene call. The source of this sequence is a human donor in good health. For the CDR3, the sequence is CASSVVSGTEAFF. The DNA sequence follows: TGTGCCAGCAGCGTAGTTTCGGGCACTGAAGCTTTCTTT.